The 32 T cell receptor beta chains below come from one sample, sequenced in a study of T-cell reconstitution after alpha-beta-depleted transplantation in children. For TCRbeta, the library was prepared with unique molecular identifiers. MiXCR, run by TCRdb on the PCR reads, gives a single entry per CDR3 protein. The sample records fewer than 500,000 distinct CDR3 sequences, roughly two fifths being singletons. The sample was PBMCs, taken before TCRalphabeta/CD19-depleted stem cell transplant. Receptor source: a girl aged 2 to 9 with aplastic anemia, due to receive a stem cell transplant.

This clonotype appeared many times. The chain combines TRBV4-3 with TRBJ1-2; perhaps TRBD1 as D (5 bases). The CDR3 runs to 14 residues. The ends were cut back, 5 bases at V and 4 bases at J, with 14 bases in the middle. CDR1 is LGHNA and CDR2 is YSLEER in the germline V gene. The CDR3 nucleotides read TGCGCCAGCAGCGGGGCTAGGGGACCCTATGGCTACACCTTC. It encodes CASSGARGPYGYTF.

This clonotype was observed a handful of times. The J gene is TRBJ2-3, the V gene TRBV20-1; a weak D match, TRBD2 (5 bases). The CDR3 covers 13 residues. Germline V gene sequence: CDR1 DFQATT, CDR2 SNEGSKA (reference sequence). The ends were cut back, 1 base at V and 2 bases at J, with 7 bases in the middle. CDR3 in amino acids: CSARAEVTDTQYF. The DNA of the CDR3 is TGCAGTGCTAGAGCGGAGGTCACAGATACGCAGTATTTT.

The chain carries TRBV6-2 or TRBV6-3 and TRBJ1-2; 11 nucleotides match TRBD1. V gave up 8 bases and J gave up 7 bases; unmatched junction bases: 6. Germline loops: CDR1 MNHEY, CDR2 SVGEGT. The CDR3 consists of 13 residues. The CDR3 nucleotides read TGTGCCAGCGGACAGGGGGCGCGAAGTGGCTACACCTTC. Its protein product is CASGQGARSGYTF.

In its sample, this clonotype was seen once. This chain uses TRBV20-1 with TRBJ2-7; TRBD2 is a possible D gene (5 bases). Between the trimmed V and J ends, which lost 6 bases and 2 bases, there was a span of 14 bases. Germline V gene lookup returns CDR1 DFQATT and CDR2 SNEGSKA (reference sequence). CDR3 length: 13 residues. The CDR3 region has the DNA TGCAGTGCAAAAGGAGGTCCGGCCTACGAGCAGTACTTC. This gives the protein CSAKGGPAYEQYF.

The chain carries TRBV6-5 and TRBJ1-5; D may be TRBD1 (5 bases). This CDR3 is 15 amino acids long. V lost 0 bases and J lost 4, with 10 bases in between. Germline CDR1 and CDR2: MNHEY and SVGAGI. The CDR3: CASSYSLGGNQPQHF. The DNA of the CDR3 is TGTGCCAGCAGTTACTCCTTGGGGGGTAATCAGCCCCAGCATTTT.

This clonotype occurred many times. The chain joins TRBV20-1 to TRBJ2-3; D is undetermined. V was cut by 3 bases and J by 1 base, with 14 bases left in between. CDR1 and CDR2 from the germline V gene are DFQATT and SNEGSKA (reference sequence). This CDR3 spans 15 amino acids. The CDR3 loop is CSASLSGGGTDTQYF. The CDR3 DNA follows: TGCAGTGCTAGCCTCTCAGGTGGGGGCACAGATACGCAGTATTTT.

This chain connects TRBV6-1 to TRBJ2-1; 9 bases fit TRBD2. The V segment lost 8 bases and the J segment 4 bases; nucleotides outside the gene matches: 6. The CDR3 is 14 residues long. Germline V gene lookup returns CDR1 MNHNS and CDR2 SASEGT. CDR3 nucleotide sequence: TGTGCCAGCTTTAACCTAGCGGGGTACAATGAGCAGTTCTTC. It yields the protein CASFNLAGYNEQFF.

The table lists this clonotype with a count of one. The chain combines TRBV5-1 with TRBJ2-1; D call uncertain. V lost 4 bases, J lost 7 bases, and 27 bases lay in between. CDR1 is SGHRS and CDR2 is YFSETQ in the germline V gene. The CDR3 extends over 18 amino acids. CDR3 sequence: CASSVRTVWQVTSNEQFF. CDR3 nucleotide sequence: TGCGCCAGCAGCGTACGTACGGTTTGGCAGGTGACGAGTAATGAGCAGTTCTTC.

V gene TRBV20-1 combines with J gene TRBJ1-2, with 7 positions matching TRBD1. CDR3 length equals 14 residues. Per the germline V gene, CDR1 is DFQATT and CDR2 is SNEGSKA (reference sequence). Unmatched junction bases numbered 9, after V lost 5 bases and J lost 3 bases. As DNA, the CDR3 is TGCAGTGCTCCCTCGACAGGGATGCACTATGGCTACACCTTC. As protein: CSAPSTGMHYGYTF.

This clonotype was detected only a few times. The V gene is TRBV7-8, the J gene TRBJ1-6; 8 nucleotides match TRBD1. V lost 6 bases to trimming and J lost 0 bases; unmatched junction nucleotides: 4. The germline V gene has CDR1 SGHVS and CDR2 FQNEAQ. The CDR3 runs to 16 residues. The CDR3 sequence: CASRRTGGSYNSPLHF. CDR3 nucleotide sequence: TGTGCCAGCAGGCGTACAGGGGGCTCCTATAATTCACCCCTCCACTTT.

This clonotype was picked up many times. The CDR3 protein is CSAAGVSKYYGYTF. The DNA of the CDR3 is TGCAGCGCTGCCGGGGTCAGCAAGTACTATGGCTACACCTTC. The gene calls are TRBV29-1 and TRBJ1-2; D gene unclear. Trimming stripped 7 bases from V and 3 bases from J, with 18 bases between. Germline V gene lookup returns CDR1 SQVTM and CDR2 ANQGSEA. CDR3 length: 14 residues.

On this clonotype: A junction boundary mismatches the germline segment, possibly from a read error. The chain has TRBV7-9 and TRBJ1-2; 7 bases match TRBD1. The CDR3 has 15 residues. Germline V gene lookup returns CDR1 SEHNR and CDR2 FQNEAQ (reference sequence). CDR3 protein: CASSLAGQDYYGYSF. CDR3 DNA sequence: TGTGCCAGCAGCTTAGCCGGACAGGATTACTATGGCTACAGCTTC.

Only a few counts were recorded for this clonotype. The V call is TRBV4-1, the J call TRBJ2-1; no clear D gene. Trimming removed 5 bases at V and 3 bases at J, with 8 bases between. CDR1 and CDR2 (germline): MGHRA, YSYEKL. The CDR3 contains 13 residues. CDR3 residues: CASSDAFYNEQFF. In DNA, the CDR3 is TGCGCCAGCAGCGACGCCTTCTACAATGAGCAGTTCTTC.

The chain is built from TRBV6-6 and TRBJ1-5, with 7 nucleotides matching TRBD1. J lost 4 bases, V lost 8 bases, and 2 bases had no gene match. The CDR3 spans 12 residues. Looked up from germline, CDR1 is MNHNY and CDR2 is SVGAGI (reference sequence). The CDR3 here is CASRDRNQPQHF. The CDR3 nucleotides read TGTGCCAGCCGGGACAGAAATCAGCCCCAGCATTTT.

This chain uses TRBV18 with TRBJ2-6, with D unclear. Deletions cut 4 bases from V and 2 bases from J, with 6 bases between. The CDR3 sequence is 14 residues long. CDR1 is KGHSH, CDR2 LQKENI, per germline. The CDR3 spells CASSLTTGANVLTF. For the CDR3, the DNA is TGTGCCAGCTCACTAACGACTGGGGCCAACGTCCTGACTTTC.

The chain employs TRBV20-1 and TRBJ1-1, with D perhaps matching TRBD1 (5 bases). Trimming stripped 0 bases from V and 7 bases from J, with 12 bases between. Germline V lookup: CDR1 DFQATT, CDR2 SNEGSKA (reference sequence). This CDR3 spans 13 amino acids. This chain's CDR3 is CSARDLGVGEAFF. The CDR3 coding sequence is TGCAGTGCTAGAGATCTAGGGGTCGGTGAAGCTTTCTTT.

In its sample, this clonotype was seen a few times. The V call is TRBV5-1, the J call TRBJ1-2; D may be TRBD1 (5 bases). The germline gives CDR1 SGHRS, CDR2 YFSETQ. This CDR3 comprises 14 residues. V was trimmed by 0 bases and J by 5 bases, leaving 11 bases between them. The CDR3 bases are TGCGCCAGCAGCTTGGCGGGGGAGCGGTATGGCTACACCTTC. Protein product: CASSLAGERYGYTF.

V and J are TRBV10-3 and TRBJ2-7; 8 nucleotides agree with TRBD1. Germline V gene data show CDR1 as ENHRY and CDR2 as SYGVKD. With V trimmed by 7 bases and J by 0 bases, 5 bases remained unmatched. This CDR3 has 14 amino acids. The CDR3 DNA follows: TGTGCCATCAATCGACAGGGGATCTCCTACGAGCAGTACTTC. Translation: CAINRQGISYEQYF.

This clonotype was recorded a few times. V gene TRBV6-1 combines with J gene TRBJ1-5; D ambiguous. The CDR3 has 13 residues. The ends were cut back, 6 bases at V and 1 base at J, with 7 bases in the middle. CDR1 and CDR2 from the germline V gene are MNHNS and SASEGT. CDR3 sequence: CASREGSNQPQHF. CDR3 DNA: TGTGCCAGCAGAGAGGGAAGCAATCAGCCCCAGCATTTT.

This clonotype was observed a few times. This chain links TRBV5-1 with TRBJ1-2; TRBD1 might be the D (5 bases). V was cut by 4 bases and J by 0 bases, with 10 bases left in between. The CDR3 contains 14 residues. Germline V gives CDR1 SGHRS, CDR2 YFSETQ. Here the CDR3 DNA reads TGCGCCAGCAGCACCGAGACAGCTAACTATGGCTACACCTTC. Protein product: CASSTETANYGYTF. The variable domain in full, with the rest retrieved from reference TRBV5-1 and TRBJ1-2, is KAGVTQTPRYLIKTRGQQVTLSCSPISGHRSVSWYQQTPGQGLQFLFEYFSETQRNKGNFPGRFSGRQFSNSRSEMNVSTLELGDSALYLCASSTETANYGYTFGSGTRLTVV.

This clonotype occurred many times. This sequence joins TRBV12-3 or TRBV12-4 and TRBJ1-2; no clear D. Between the trimmed V and J ends, which lost 1 base and 8 bases, there was a span of 17 bases. CDR3 size: 15 residues. CDR3 in amino acids: CASSLEGRSASGYTF. CDR3 nucleotide sequence: TGTGCCAGCAGTTTAGAGGGCAGATCAGCCTCCGGCTACACCTTC.

This clonotype was recorded many times. The chain is built from TRBV7-2 and TRBJ1-1, with 7 bases lining up with TRBD1. The ends lost 6 bases at V and 7 bases at J; junction bases unmatched: 11. This CDR3 has 14 residues. Germline-derived CDR1 and CDR2 are SGHTA and FQGNSA. The CDR3 DNA is TGTGCCAGCAGGGACAGGTCGGGACGCGGTGAAGCTTTCTTT. It yields the protein CASRDRSGRGEAFF.

This clonotype was observed a handful of times. The V and J genes are TRBV20-1 and TRBJ1-2; tentative D call: TRBD1 (5 bases). The length of the CDR3 is 13 residues. Germline CDR1 reads DFQATT; CDR2 reads SNEGSKA (reference sequence). V shed 3 bases and J shed 6 bases, with 14 bases lying between them. CDR3 sequence: CSARRSGGDGYTF. CDR3 DNA: TGCAGTGCTAGGAGGAGCGGAGGGGATGGCTACACCTTC.

The V call is TRBV15, the J call TRBJ1-5, with 8 nucleotides matching TRBD1. Germline CDR1 and CDR2: LNHNV and YYDKDF (reference sequence). The junction had 9 bases not matched to a gene; V was cut back by 5 bases and J by 6 bases. The CDR3 covers 15 residues. This chain's CDR3 is CATSPGQAVGQPQHF. The DNA for the CDR3 is TGTGCCACCAGCCCGGGACAGGCGGTGGGTCAGCCCCAGCATTTT.

V and J are TRBV12-3 or TRBV12-4 and TRBJ1-1, with D hard to call. The V end was cut by 4 bases, the J end by 0 bases, with 12 bases between. The CDR3 length is 15 residues. In DNA form, the CDR3 reads TGTGCCAGCAGTTCCCTAGACACCCTGAACACTGAAGCTTTCTTT. Amino acid sequence: CASSSLDTLNTEAFF.

In this sample, this clonotype turned up many times. J is TRBJ2-1 and V is TRBV5-1; tentative D call: TRBD1 (6 bases). V shed 0 bases and J shed 0 bases, with 10 bases lying between them. Germline V CDR1 and CDR2: SGHRS, YFSETQ. The length of the CDR3 is 16 residues. The CDR3 spells CASSLGQVSSYNEQFF. The CDR3 DNA follows: TGCGCCAGCAGCTTGGGACAGGTTAGCTCCTACAATGAGCAGTTCTTC. Full variable domain (remainder filled in from reference TRBV5-1 and TRBJ2-1): KAGVTQTPRYLIKTRGQQVTLSCSPISGHRSVSWYQQTPGQGLQFLFEYFSETQRNKGNFPGRFSGRQFSNSRSEMNVSTLELGDSALYLCASSLGQVSSYNEQFFGPGTRLTVL.

In its sample, this clonotype was seen many times. The CDR3 DNA is TGCGCCAGCAGCTTTCCGCCCGGGCTCAATGAGCAGTTCTTC. Protein sequence: CASSFPPGLNEQFF. This sequence joins TRBV5-1 and TRBJ2-1; D not certain. This CDR3 contains 14 residues. Germline CDR1 and CDR2: SGHRS and YFSETQ. The V and J ends lost 2 bases and 6 bases respectively, with 12 bases between them.

This clonotype was seen repeatedly, ten times or more. V is TRBV7-2 and J is TRBJ2-7; the D is unclear. The V gene's germline CDR1 is SGHTA and CDR2 FQGNSA. V was pared by 4 bases and J by 4 bases, with 11 bases between. The length of the CDR3 is 13 residues. The CDR3 is CASSSGPYYEQYF. CDR3 in DNA: TGTGCCAGCAGCTCCGGCCCCTATTACGAGCAGTACTTC. The variable domain in full, with the rest retrieved from reference TRBV7-2 and TRBJ2-7, is GAGVSQSPSNKVTEKGKDVELRCDPISGHTALYWYRQSLGQGLEFLIYFQGNSAPDKSGLPSDRFSAERTGGSVSTLTIQRTQQEDSAVYLCASSSGPYYEQYFGPGTRLTVT.

The CDR3 coding sequence is TGTGCCAGCAGCTGGTACGGACTAGCGGGAGATTCGGGCAATGAGCAGTTCTTC. It codes for CASSWYGLAGDSGNEQFF. The chain has TRBV11-1 and TRBJ2-1, with TRBD2 matching over 13 bases. This CDR3 is 18 amino acids long. Looked up from germline, CDR1 is SGHAT and CDR2 is FQDESV (reference sequence). J gave up 6 bases and V 4 bases, and 12 bases lay outside the gene matches. Variable domain in full (rest from reference TRBV11-1 and TRBJ2-1): EAEVAQSPRYKITEKSQAVAFWCDPISGHATLYWYRQILGQGPELLVQFQDESVVDDSQLPKDRFSAERLKGVDSTLKIQPAELGDSAMYLCASSWYGLAGDSGNEQFFGPGTRLTVL.

The V and J genes are TRBV29-1 and TRBJ2-1, with D perhaps TRBD1 or TRBD2 (5 bases each). Deletions cut 3 bases from V and 7 bases from J, with 10 bases between. The CDR3 is made up of 12 amino acids. The germline V gene has CDR1 SQVTM and CDR2 ANQGSEA. In nucleotides, the CDR3 is TGCAGCGTTGACGGGGACCGAAATGAGCAGTTCTTC. Translated: CSVDGDRNEQFF.

The V gene is TRBV27, the J gene TRBJ2-1, with 7 bases that match TRBD1. The CDR3 contains 17 residues. V trimming: 2 bases; J trimming: 5 bases; junction bases outside the gene matches: 12. Looked up from germline, CDR1 is MNHEY and CDR2 is SMNVEV (reference sequence). This chain's CDR3 is CASSLIGPTGVNNEQFF. The CDR3 DNA is TGTGCCAGCAGTTTAATCGGGCCCACAGGGGTCAACAATGAGCAGTTCTTC.

This clonotype has a count of ten or more. V and J are TRBV5-1 and TRBJ2-3, with D possibly TRBD2 on 6 matching bases. The CDR3 extends over 16 amino acids. Per germline, CDR1 SGHRS and CDR2 YFSETQ. With 0 bases removed from V and 0 bases from J, the gap between germline ends came to 11 bases. In nucleotides, the CDR3 is TGCGCCAGCAGCTTGGCCGGCGGGACCAGCACAGATACGCAGTATTTT. Amino acid sequence: CASSLAGGTSTDTQYF.